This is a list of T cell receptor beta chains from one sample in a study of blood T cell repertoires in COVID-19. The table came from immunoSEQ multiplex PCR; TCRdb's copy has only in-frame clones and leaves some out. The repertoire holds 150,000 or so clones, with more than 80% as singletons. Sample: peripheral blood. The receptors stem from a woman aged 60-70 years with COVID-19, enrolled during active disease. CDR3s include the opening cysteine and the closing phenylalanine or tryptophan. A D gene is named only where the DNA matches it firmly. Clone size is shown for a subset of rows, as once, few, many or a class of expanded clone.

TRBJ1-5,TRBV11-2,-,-,CASSGLSGVKHF,TGTGCCAGCAGCGGATTAAGCGGTGTTAAGCATTTT
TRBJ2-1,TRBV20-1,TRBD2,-,CSASRLAGAYNEQFF,TGCAGTGCTAGTAGGCTAGCGGGGGCTTACAATGAGCAGTTCTTC
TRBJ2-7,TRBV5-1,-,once,CASSLVQGGSYEQYF,TGCGCCAGCAGCTTGGTCCAGGGGGGCTCCTACGAGCAGTACTTC
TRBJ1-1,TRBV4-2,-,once,CASSRGEGLNTEAFF,TGTGCCAGCAGCCGTGGCGAGGGATTGAACACTGAAGCTTTCTTT
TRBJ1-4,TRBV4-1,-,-,CASSQGGRGFNEKLFF,TGCGCCAGCAGCCAAGGCGGGAGGGGGTTTAATGAAAAACTGTTTTTT
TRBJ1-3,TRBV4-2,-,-,CASSQDVGVRNTIYF,TGTGCCAGCAGCCAAGATGTAGGGGTACGAAACACCATATATTTT
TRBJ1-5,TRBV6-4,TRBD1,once,CASSLGQGLNQPQHF,TGTGCCAGCAGCCTGGGACAGGGTTTGAATCAGCCCCAGCATTTT
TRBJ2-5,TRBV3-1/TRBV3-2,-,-,CASSQAPGFSETQYF,TGTGCCAGCAGCCAAGCTCCAGGTTTTTCGGAGACCCAGTACTTC
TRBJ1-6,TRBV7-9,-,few,CASSPLQGGRTALNSPLHF,TGTGCCAGCAGCCCCCTGCAGGGCGGCAGAACAGCCCTTAATTCACCCCTCCACTTT
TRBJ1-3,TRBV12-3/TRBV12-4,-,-,CASSIRGDLPYF,TGTGCCAGCAGTATACGGGGGGACCTACCATATTTT
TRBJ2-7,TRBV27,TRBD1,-,CASSLQGTGHRQYF,TGTGCCAGCAGTTTACAGGGGACAGGCCACAGGCAGTACTTC
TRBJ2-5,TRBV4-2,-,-,CASSRGNSQETQYF,TGTGCCAGCAGCCGAGGGAATTCCCAAGAGACCCAGTACTTC
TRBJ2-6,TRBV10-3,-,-,CAIFAGGSGANVLTF,TGTGCCATCTTCGCTGGGGGGTCTGGGGCCAACGTCCTGACTTTC
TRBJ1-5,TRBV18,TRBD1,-,CASSLSGGNQPQHF,TGTGCCAGCTCACTATCAGGGGGGAATCAGCCCCAGCATTTT
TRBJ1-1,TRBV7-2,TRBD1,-,CASSLDRVAEAFF,TGTGCCAGCAGCTTGGACAGGGTAGCTGAAGCTTTCTTT
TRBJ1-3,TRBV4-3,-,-,CASSQQGTGNTIYF,TGCGCCAGCAGCCAACAGGGGACTGGAAACACCATATATTTT
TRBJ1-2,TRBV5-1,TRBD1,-,CASSFGQDYGYTF,TGCGCCAGCAGCTTTGGACAGGACTATGGCTACACCTTC
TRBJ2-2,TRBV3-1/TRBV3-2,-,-,CASSPVPWFF,TGTGCCAGCAGCCCGGTCCCGTGGTTTTTT
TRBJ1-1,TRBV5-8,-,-,CASSLPGLNTEAFF,TGTGCCAGCAGCTTGCCCGGTCTGAACACTGAAGCTTTCTTT
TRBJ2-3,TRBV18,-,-,CASSSTDLAGYTDTQYF,TGTGCCAGCTCATCCACCGACTTGGCGGGGTACACAGATACGCAGTATTTT
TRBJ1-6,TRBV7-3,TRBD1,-,CASSRDSYNSPLHF,TGTGCCAGCAGCCGGGACAGTTATAATTCACCCCTCCACTTT
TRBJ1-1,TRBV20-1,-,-,CSASDRKAFF,TGCAGTGCTAGTGACAGGAAAGCTTTCTTT
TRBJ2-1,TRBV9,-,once,CASSVDRLVRSNEQFF,TGTGCCAGCAGCGTAGATAGACTAGTTAGGTCCAATGAGCAGTTCTTC
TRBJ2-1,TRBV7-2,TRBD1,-,CAGGRTGVYNEQFF,TGTGCCGGGGGGAGGACAGGGGTTTACAATGAGCAGTTCTTC
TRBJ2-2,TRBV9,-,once,CASSAYLLNTGELFF,TGTGCCAGCAGCGCCTATCTGTTGAACACCGGGGAGCTGTTTTTT
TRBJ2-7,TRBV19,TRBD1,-,CASSIRTGLHEQYF,TGTGCCAGTAGTATCCGGACAGGGCTCCACGAGCAGTACTTC
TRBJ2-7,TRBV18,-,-,CASSPELYEQYF,TGTGCCAGCTCGCCAGAGTTATACGAGCAGTACTTC
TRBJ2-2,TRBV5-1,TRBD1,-,CASSAQGAGTGELFF,TGCGCCAGCAGTGCGCAGGGGGCCGGCACCGGGGAGCTGTTTTTT
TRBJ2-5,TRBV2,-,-,CASGREGLLSIQETQYF,TGTGCCAGCGGGCGGGAAGGGCTACTCTCGATCCAAGAGACCCAGTACTTC
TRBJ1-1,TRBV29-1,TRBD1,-,CCGWDRAKNTEAFF,TGCTGCGGCTGGGACAGGGCTAAGAACACTGAAGCTTTCTTT
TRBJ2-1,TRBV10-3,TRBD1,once,CAIKGQGEVNEQFF,TGTGCCATCAAAGGACAGGGGGAGGTCAATGAGCAGTTCTTC
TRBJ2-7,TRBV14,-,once,CASSQDLDTSYEQYF,TGTGCCAGCAGCCAAGATTTGGACACCTCCTACGAGCAGTACTTC
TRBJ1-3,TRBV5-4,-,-,CASSSENGQTSGNTIYF,TGTGCCAGCAGCTCGGAGAATGGACAGACCTCTGGAAACACCATATATTTT
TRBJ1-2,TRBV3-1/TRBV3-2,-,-,CASSQDAGTGGYTF,TGTGCCAGCAGCCAAGATGCGGGGACGGGTGGCTACACCTTC
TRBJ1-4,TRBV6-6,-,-,CASSYRLGGREKLFF,TGTGCCAGCAGTTATAGGTTGGGGGGTCGTGAAAAACTGTTTTTT
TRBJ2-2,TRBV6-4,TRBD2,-,CANPSGGSGELFF,TGTGCCAACCCGAGCGGGGGGTCCGGGGAGCTGTTTTTT
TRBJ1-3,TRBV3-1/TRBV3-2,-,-,CASSQAGTLSSGNTIYF,TGTGCCAGCAGCCAAGCCGGGACACTCTCCTCTGGAAACACCATATATTTT
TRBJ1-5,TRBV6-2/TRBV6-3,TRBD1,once,CASSSRDRVPQHF,TGTGCCAGCAGTTCCCGGGACAGGGTGCCCCAGCATTTT
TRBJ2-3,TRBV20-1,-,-,CSASSGSTDTQYF,TGCAGTGCTAGTTCGGGTAGCACAGATACGCAGTATTTT
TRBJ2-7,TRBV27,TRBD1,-,CASSGGLDRTYEQYF,TGTGCCAGCAGTGGTGGGTTGGACAGGACCTACGAGCAGTACTTC
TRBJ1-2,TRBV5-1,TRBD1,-,CASSPRQGAGYGYTF,TGCGCCAGCAGCCCGCGACAGGGGGCCGGCTATGGCTACACCTTC
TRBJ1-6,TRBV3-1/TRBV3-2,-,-,CASSQERKSDRHF,TGTGCCAGCAGCCAAGAGAGAAAGTCCGATCGCCACTTT
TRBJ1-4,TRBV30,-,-,CAWAALPGEKLFF,TGTGCCTGGGCCGCGCTGCCGGGTGAAAAACTGTTTTTT
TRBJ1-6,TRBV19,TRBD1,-,CASSIGGQGSWSPLHF,TGTGCCAGTAGTATAGGGGGACAGGGGTCGTGGTCACCCCTCCACTTT
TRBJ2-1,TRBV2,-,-,CASEGENEQFF,TGTGCCAGCGAGGGGGAAAATGAGCAGTTCTTC
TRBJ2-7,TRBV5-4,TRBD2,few,CASSRLAGLSYEQYF,TGTGCCAGCAGCCGACTAGCGGGATTATCCTACGAGCAGTACTTC
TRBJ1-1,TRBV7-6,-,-,CASSRVPPGQKNTEAFF,TGTGCCAGCAGCCGTGTTCCACCGGGACAAAAGAACACTGAAGCTTTCTTT
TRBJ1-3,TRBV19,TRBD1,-,CASSMGQGALISTIYF,TGTGCCAGTAGTATGGGACAGGGGGCCCTGATTTCCACCATATATTTT
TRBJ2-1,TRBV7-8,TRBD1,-,CASSLPAPGQGMYNEQFF,TGTGCCAGCAGCTTACCTGCCCCGGGACAGGGTATGTACAATGAGCAGTTCTTC
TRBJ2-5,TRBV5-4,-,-,CASSQTGEQETQYF,TGTGCCAGCAGCCAAACGGGGGAACAAGAGACCCAGTACTTC
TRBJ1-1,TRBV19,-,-,CASSMLGGNTEAFF,TGTGCCAGTAGTATGCTCGGGGGGAACACTGAAGCTTTCTTT
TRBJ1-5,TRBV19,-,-,CASRRRSNQPQHF,TGTGCCAGTAGACGCAGAAGCAATCAGCCCCAGCATTTT